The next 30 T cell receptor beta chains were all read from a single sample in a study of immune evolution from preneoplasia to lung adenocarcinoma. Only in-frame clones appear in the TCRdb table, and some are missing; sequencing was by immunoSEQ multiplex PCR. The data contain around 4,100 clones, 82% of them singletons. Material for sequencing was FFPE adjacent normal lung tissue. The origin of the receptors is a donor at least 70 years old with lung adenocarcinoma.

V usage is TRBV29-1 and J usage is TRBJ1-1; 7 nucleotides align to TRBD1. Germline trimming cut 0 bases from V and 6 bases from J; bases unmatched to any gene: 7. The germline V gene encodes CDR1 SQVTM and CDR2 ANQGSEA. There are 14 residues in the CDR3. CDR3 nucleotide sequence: TGCAGCGTTGAAGACTCGACAGGGTCCCCTGAAGCTTTCTTT. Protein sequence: CSVEDSTGSPEAFF. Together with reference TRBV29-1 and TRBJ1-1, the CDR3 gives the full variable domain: SAVISQKPSRDICQRGTSLTIQCQVDSQVTMMFWYRQQPGQSLTLIATANQGSEATYESGFVIDKFPISRPNLTFSTLTVSNMSPEDSSIYLCSVEDSTGSPEAFFGQGTRLTVV.

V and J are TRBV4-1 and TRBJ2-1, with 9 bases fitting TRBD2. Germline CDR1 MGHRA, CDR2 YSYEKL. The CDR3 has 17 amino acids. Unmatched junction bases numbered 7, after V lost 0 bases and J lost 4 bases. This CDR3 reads CASSQDLARGGYNEQFF. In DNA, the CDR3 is TGCGCCAGCAGCCAAGACCTCGCGCGGGGGGGATACAATGAGCAGTTCTTC.

DNA of the CDR3: TGTGCCAGCAGCGTAGGTGGGAGGGTGTTGGAGACCCAGTACTTC. Protein product: CASSVGGRVLETQYF. The chain recombines TRBV9 with TRBJ2-5; 7 bases map to TRBD2. This CDR3 has 15 residues. V lost 0 bases and J lost 5; bases outside the gene matches: 7. Looked up from germline, CDR1 is SGDLS and CDR2 is YYNGEE.

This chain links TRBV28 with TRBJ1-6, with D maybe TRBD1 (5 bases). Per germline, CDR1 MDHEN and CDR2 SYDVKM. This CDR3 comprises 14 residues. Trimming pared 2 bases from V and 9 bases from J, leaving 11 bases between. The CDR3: CASSLRGLGSPLHF. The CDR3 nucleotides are TGTGCCAGCAGTTTACGGGGCTTGGGTTCACCCCTCCACTTT.

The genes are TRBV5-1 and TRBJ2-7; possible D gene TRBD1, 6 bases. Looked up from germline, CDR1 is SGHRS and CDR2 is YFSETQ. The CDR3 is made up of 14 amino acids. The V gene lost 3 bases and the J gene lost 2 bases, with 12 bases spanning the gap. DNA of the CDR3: TGCGCCAGCAGCTCCCGGGACAATCCCTACGAGCAGTACTTC. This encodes CASSSRDNPYEQYF.

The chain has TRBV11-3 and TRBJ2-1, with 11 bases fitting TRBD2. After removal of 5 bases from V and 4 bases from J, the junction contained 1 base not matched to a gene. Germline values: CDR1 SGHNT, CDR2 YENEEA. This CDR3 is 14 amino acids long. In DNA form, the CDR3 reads TGTGCCAGCAGCCCTAGCGGGGGGTACAATGAGCAGTTCTTC. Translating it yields CASSPSGGYNEQFF.

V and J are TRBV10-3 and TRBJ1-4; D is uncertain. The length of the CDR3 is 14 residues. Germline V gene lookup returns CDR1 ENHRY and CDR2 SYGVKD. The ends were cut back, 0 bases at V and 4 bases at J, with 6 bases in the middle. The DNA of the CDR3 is TGTGCCATCAGTGAGTCGACAAGTAATGAAAAACTGTTTTTT. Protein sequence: CAISESTSNEKLFF.

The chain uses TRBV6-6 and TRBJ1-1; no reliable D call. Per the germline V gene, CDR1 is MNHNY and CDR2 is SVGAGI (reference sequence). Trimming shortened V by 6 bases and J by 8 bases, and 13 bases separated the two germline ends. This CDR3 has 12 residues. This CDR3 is CASSPGDLEAFF. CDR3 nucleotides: TGTGCCAGCAGCCCCGGCGACCTCGAAGCTTTCTTT.

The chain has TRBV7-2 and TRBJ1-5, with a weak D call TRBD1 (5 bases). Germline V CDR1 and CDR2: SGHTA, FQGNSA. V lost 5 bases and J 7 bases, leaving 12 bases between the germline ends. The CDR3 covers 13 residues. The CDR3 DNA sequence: TGTGCCAGCAGCAGAGACAGTGAACAGCCCCAGCATTTT. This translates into CASSRDSEQPQHF.

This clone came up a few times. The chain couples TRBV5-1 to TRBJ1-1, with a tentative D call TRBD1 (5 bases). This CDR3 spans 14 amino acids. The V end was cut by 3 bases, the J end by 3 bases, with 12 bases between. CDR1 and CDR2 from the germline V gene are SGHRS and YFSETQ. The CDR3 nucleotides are TGCGCCAGCAGCTCGGGTGGGGGATACACTGAAGCTTTCTTT. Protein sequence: CASSSGGGYTEAFF.

The CDR3 DNA reads TGTGCCAGCTCCCCAGAAAATGAGCAGTTCTTC. It encodes CASSPENEQFF. The gene calls are TRBV18 and TRBJ2-1, with no clear D. The V and J ends lost 6 bases and 7 bases respectively, with 7 bases between them. The CDR3 is made up of 11 amino acids. CDR1 KGHSH and CDR2 LQKENI come from the germline V gene.

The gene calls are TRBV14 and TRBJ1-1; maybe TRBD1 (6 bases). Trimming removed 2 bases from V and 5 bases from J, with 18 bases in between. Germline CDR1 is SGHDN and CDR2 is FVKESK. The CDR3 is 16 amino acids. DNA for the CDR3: TGTGCCAGCAGCCAACGGGCAGGGGCAGGACATACTGAAGCTTTCTTT. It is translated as CASSQRAGAGHTEAFF.

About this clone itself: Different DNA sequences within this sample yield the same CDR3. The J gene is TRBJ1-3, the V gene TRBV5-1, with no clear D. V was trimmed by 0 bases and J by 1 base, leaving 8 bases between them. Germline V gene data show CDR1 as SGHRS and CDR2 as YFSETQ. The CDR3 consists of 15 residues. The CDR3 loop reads CASSLVAGSGNTIYF. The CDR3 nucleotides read TGCGCCAGCAGCTTGGTCGCGGGGTCTGGAAACACCATATATTTT.

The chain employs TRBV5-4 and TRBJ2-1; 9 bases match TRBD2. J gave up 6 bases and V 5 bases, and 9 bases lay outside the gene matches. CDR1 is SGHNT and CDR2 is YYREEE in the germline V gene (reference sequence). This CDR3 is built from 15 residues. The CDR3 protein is CASRQGLAPGNEQFF. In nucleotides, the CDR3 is TGTGCCAGCAGACAGGGACTAGCCCCTGGCAATGAGCAGTTCTTC.

This chain's CDR3 is CAWSPQGPGTQYF. In DNA, the CDR3 is TGTGCCTGGTCCCCTCAGGGGCCGGGTACGCAGTATTTT. This chain uses TRBV30 with TRBJ2-3, with D perhaps TRBD1 (6 bases). Germline lookup yields CDR1 GTSNPN and CDR2 SVGIG (reference sequence). The CDR3 spans 13 residues. The V end was cut by 5 bases, the J end by 8 bases, with 17 bases between.

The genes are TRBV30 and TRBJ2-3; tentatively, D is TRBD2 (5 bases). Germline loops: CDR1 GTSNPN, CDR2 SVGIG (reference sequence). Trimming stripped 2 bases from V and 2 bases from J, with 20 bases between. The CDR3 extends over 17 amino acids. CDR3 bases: TGTGCCTGGAGTCGACCGGAGCGGACCTTTTTCACAGATACGCAGTATTTT. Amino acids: CAWSRPERTFFTDTQYF.

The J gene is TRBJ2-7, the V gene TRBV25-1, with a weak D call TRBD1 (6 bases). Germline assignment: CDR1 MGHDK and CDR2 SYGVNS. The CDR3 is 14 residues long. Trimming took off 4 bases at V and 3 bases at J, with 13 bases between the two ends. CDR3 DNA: TGTGCCAGCAGTGCCAGGGGACCTCTCTACGAGCAGTACTTC. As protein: CASSARGPLYEQYF.

CDR3 DNA: TGCGCCAGCAGCTTGGGGTATCAGACCGGGGAGCTGTTTTTT. Amino acid sequence: CASSLGYQTGELFF. The rearrangement uses TRBV5-1 and TRBJ2-2; D uncertain. V dropped 0 bases and J dropped 5 bases, with 8 bases sitting between them. Germline CDR1 and CDR2: SGHRS and YFSETQ. The CDR3 has 14 residues. Full variable domain (outside the CDR3, taken from reference TRBV5-1 and TRBJ2-2): KAGVTQTPRYLIKTRGQQVTLSCSPISGHRSVSWYQQTPGQGLQFLFEYFSETQRNKGNFPGRFSGRQFSNSRSEMNVSTLELGDSALYLCASSLGYQTGELFFGEGSRLTVL.

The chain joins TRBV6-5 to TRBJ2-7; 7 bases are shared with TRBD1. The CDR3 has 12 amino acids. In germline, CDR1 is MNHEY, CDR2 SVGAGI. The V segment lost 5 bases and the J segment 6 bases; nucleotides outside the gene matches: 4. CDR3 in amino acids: CASSPHRGEQYF. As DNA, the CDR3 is TGTGCCAGCAGTCCGCACAGGGGCGAGCAGTACTTC.

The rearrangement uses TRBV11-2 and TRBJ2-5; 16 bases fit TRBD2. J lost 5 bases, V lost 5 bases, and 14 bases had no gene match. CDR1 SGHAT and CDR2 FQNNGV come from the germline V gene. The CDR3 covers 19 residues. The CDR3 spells CASSPNQGLAGGPRETQYF. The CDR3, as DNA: TGTGCCAGCAGCCCTAACCAGGGACTAGCGGGAGGGCCGAGGGAGACCCAGTACTTC. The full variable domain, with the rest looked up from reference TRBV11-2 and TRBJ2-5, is EAGVAQSPRYKIIEKRQSVAFWCNPISGHATLYWYQQILGQGPKLLIQFQNNGVVDDSQLPKDRFSAERLKGVDSTLKIQPAKLEDSAVYLCASSPNQGLAGGPRETQYFGPGTRLLVL.

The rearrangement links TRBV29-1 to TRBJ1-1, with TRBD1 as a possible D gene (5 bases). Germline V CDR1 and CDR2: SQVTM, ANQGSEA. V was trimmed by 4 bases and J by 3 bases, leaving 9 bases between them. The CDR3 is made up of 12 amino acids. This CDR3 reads CSVGQGDTEAFF. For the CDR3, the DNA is TGCAGCGTTGGTCAAGGGGACACTGAAGCTTTCTTT. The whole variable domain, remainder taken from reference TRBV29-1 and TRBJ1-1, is SAVISQKPSRDICQRGTSLTIQCQVDSQVTMMFWYRQQPGQSLTLIATANQGSEATYESGFVIDKFPISRPNLTFSTLTVSNMSPEDSSIYLCSVGQGDTEAFFGQGTRLTVV.

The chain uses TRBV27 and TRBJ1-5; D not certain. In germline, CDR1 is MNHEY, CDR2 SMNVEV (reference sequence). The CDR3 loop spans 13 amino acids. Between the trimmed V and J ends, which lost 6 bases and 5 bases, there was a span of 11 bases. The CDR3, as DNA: TGTGCCAGCAGGACTCATATGGATCAGCCCCAGCATTTT. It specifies CASRTHMDQPQHF.

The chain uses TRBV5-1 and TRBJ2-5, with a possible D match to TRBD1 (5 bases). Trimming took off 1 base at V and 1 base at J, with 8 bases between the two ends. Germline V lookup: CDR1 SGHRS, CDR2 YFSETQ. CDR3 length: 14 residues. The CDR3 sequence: CASSLQGAQETQYF. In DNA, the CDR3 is TGCGCCAGCAGCTTGCAGGGCGCCCAAGAGACCCAGTACTTC.

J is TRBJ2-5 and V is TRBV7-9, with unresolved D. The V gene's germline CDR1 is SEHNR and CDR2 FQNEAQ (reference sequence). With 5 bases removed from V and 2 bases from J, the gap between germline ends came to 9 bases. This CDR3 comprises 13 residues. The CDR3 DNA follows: TGTGCCAGCAGCCCGGGTCAGCAAGAGACCCAGTACTTC. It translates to CASSPGQQETQYF.

The CDR3 nucleotides read TGCGCCAGCAGCTGGGGGCGCGGGATGGGCTCCTACAATGAGCAGTTCTTC. Its translation is CASSWGRGMGSYNEQFF. V and J are TRBV5-1 and TRBJ2-1, with D perhaps matching TRBD1 or TRBD2 (6 bases each). Germline CDR1 SGHRS, CDR2 YFSETQ. Trimming took 3 bases from V and 0 from J, leaving 16 bases between them. The CDR3 runs to 17 residues.

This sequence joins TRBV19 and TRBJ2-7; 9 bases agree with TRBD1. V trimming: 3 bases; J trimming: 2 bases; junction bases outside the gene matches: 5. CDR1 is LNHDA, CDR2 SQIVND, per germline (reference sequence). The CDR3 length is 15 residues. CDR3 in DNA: TGTGCCAGTAGTATTCCCGGGACAGGGACCTACGAGCAGTACTTC. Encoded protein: CASSIPGTGTYEQYF. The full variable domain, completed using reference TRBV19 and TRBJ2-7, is DGGITQSPKYLFRKEGQNVTLSCEQNLNHDAMYWYRQDPGQGLRLIYYSQIVNDFQKGDIAEGYSVSREKKESFPLTVTSAQKNPTAFYLCASSIPGTGTYEQYFGPGTRLTVT.

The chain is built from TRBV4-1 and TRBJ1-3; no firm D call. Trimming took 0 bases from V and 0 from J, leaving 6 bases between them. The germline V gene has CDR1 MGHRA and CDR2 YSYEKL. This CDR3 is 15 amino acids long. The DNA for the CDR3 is TGCGCCAGCAGCCAAGATGGCGTCTCTGGAAACACCATATATTTT. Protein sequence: CASSQDGVSGNTIYF.

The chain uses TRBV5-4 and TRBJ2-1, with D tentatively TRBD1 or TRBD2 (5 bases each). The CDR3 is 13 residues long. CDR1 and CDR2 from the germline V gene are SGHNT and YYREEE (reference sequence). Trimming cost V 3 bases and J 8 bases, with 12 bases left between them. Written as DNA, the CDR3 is TGTGCCAGCAGCTCACCTCTGGGGGATGAGCAGTTCTTC. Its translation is CASSSPLGDEQFF. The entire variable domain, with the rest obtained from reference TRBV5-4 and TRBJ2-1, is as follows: ETGVTQSPTHLIKTRGQQVTLRCSSQSGHNTVSWYQQALGQGPQFIFQYYREEENGRGNFPPRFSGLQFPNYSSELNVNALELDDSALYLCASSSPLGDEQFFGPGTRLTVL.

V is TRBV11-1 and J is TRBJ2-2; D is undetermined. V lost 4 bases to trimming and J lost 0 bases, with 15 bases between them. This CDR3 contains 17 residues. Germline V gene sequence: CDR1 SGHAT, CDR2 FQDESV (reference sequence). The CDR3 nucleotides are TGTGCCAGCAGCTCTAGTGGTATACCCTCGAACACCGGGGAGCTGTTTTTT. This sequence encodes CASSSSGIPSNTGELFF.

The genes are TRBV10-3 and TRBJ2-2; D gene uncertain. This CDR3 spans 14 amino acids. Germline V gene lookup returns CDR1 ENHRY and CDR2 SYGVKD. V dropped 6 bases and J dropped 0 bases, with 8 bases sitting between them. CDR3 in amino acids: CAIRDTANTGELFF. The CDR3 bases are TGTGCCATCAGAGATACAGCGAACACCGGGGAGCTGTTTTTT.